This T cell receptor (beta chain) was retrieved from a study of T-cell memory formation after mild COVID-19. Study-level background: Each donor largely had its own TCR clusters.

One entry per CDR3 protein results from TCRdb running MiXCR on the 5' RACE reads. The data show some 40,000 distinct CDR3 sequences, approximately 7% seen once. J lost 9 bases, V lost 8 bases, and 16 bases had no gene match. This CDR3 is 15 amino acids long. The germline V gene has CDR1 MNHEY and CDR2 SVGEGT. Findings and caveats of the study: Within pre-infection memory, some responding clones were found, suggesting cross-reactive memory joined. Day 15 to 85 contracting clones showed balanced CD4/CD8; day 15 to 37 expanders favored CD4+. Mainly in CM and EM were contracting CD4+ clones; CD8+ were in EMRA.

This clonotype was detected many times. Antigen specificity is unknown. The sequence derives from a man between 18 and 35 years old who had mild COVID-19 (a few samples of this study predate the infection). Cell type and time point are not known. The chain combines TRBV6-2 or TRBV6-3 with TRBJ2-1; 7 bases map to TRBD1. The sample was PBMCs or a T cell subset sorted from them (not recorded which). CDR3 DNA sequence: TGTGCCAGCCGTCACTGGCGAGAACAGGGGCCTGAGCAGTTCTTC. It encodes CASRHWREQGPEQFF.